This note documents a single T cell receptor beta chain sequence. The antigen remains unidentified. As to time point: late sampling 161 to 241 days after vaccination in three convalescent patients. Indicated treatment: roughly 11-day PBMC culture with coronavirus spike peptide pools or control peptides (ViraFEST assay). This sample stems from a study of vaccination and CD4 T cells after COVID-19. V lost 6 bases to trimming and J lost 2 bases; unmatched junction nucleotides: 7. Germline lookup yields CDR1 MNHEY and CDR2 SMNVEV (reference sequence). CDR3 length: 17 residues. CD4+ T cells that had been cultured provided DNA sequenced with the Oncomine TCR Beta short-read assay. TCRdb reanalysed the PCR reads using MiXCR and keeps one entry per CDR3 protein. The sample holds 20,000 to 25,000 distinct CDR3 sequences, 35% seen once.

This sequence joins TRBV27 and TRBJ2-6; 10 bases align to TRBD1. The source of this sequence is a human donor who had recovered from COVID-19. Sequencing was performed on CD4+ T cells from blood, cultured in vitro, taken about 7 months after SARS-CoV-2 vaccination. The CDR3 spells CASRGGQGWTGANVLTF. The CDR3 bases are TGTGCCAGCAGGGGGGGACAGGGGTGGACTGGGGCCAACGTCCTGACTTTC.